This T cell receptor (beta chain) appears in the sequencing data of a study of blood T cell repertoires in COVID-19. In the study overall: The origin of the acute and convalescent COVID-19 samples was the United States, Italy and Spain. From T cells, B-cell-depleted T cells, or PBMCs came the material, which was cDNA or gDNA.

Germline V gives CDR1 SGDLS, CDR2 YYNGEE. The CDR3 is 15 amino acids. V gave up 4 bases and J gave up 9 bases, with 20 bases separating them. Authors' processing steps: The authors estimated nucleated cell counts from reference gene primer amplification. TCRdb's table, derived via immunoSEQ multiplex PCR, lists solely in-frame clones and lacks some. The V and J calls and the clone size are those of that table, but D and trimming were determined from the DNA. This repertoire shows around 180,000 clones, under 85% found once; its top ten account for 9.8%. This receptor was obtained from a woman of 80 years or more with acute or convalescent COVID-19. The sample consisted of peripheral blood. The chain couples TRBV9 to TRBJ2-1, with D possibly TRBD1 on 6 matching bases. The CDR3 sequence: CASSPNLQQGSEQFF. DNA of the CDR3: TGTGCCAGCAGCCCAAATCTACAACAGGGAAGTGAGCAGTTCTTC.